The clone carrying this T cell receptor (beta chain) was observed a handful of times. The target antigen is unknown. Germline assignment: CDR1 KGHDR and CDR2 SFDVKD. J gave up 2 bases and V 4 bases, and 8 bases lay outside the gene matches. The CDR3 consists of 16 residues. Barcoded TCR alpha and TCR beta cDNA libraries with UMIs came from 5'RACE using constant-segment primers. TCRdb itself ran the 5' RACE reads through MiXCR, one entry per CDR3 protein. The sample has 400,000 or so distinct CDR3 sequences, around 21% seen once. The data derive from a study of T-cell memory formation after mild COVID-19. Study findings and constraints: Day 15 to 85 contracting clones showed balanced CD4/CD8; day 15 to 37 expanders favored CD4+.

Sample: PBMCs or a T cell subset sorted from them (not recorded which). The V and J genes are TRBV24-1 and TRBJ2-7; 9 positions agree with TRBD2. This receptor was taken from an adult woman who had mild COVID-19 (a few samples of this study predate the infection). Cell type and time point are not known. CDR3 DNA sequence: TGTGCCACCAGTGACGTAGCGGGAGCGTTGCCCTACGAGCAGTACTTC. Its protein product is CATSDVAGALPYEQYF.